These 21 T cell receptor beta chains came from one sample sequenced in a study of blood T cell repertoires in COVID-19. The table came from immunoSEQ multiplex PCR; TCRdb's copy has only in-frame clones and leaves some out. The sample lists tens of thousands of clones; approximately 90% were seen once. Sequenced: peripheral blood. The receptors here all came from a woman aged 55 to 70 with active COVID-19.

CDR3 region: CASRGQSSYNSPLHF. The CDR3, as DNA: TGTGCCAGCAGGGGACAGAGCTCCTATAATTCACCCCTCCACTTT. This rearrangement joins TRBV6-5 to TRBJ1-6, with 7 bases fitting TRBD1. Germline loops: CDR1 MNHEY, CDR2 SVGAGI. This CDR3 contains 15 residues. With V trimmed by 6 bases and J by 0 bases, 2 bases remained unmatched.

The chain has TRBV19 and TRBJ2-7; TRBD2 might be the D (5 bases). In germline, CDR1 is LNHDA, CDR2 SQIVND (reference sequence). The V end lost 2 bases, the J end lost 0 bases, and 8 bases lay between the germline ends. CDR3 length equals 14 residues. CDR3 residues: CASSILASSYEQYF. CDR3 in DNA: TGTGCCAGTAGTATACTAGCATCCTCCTACGAGCAGTACTTC.

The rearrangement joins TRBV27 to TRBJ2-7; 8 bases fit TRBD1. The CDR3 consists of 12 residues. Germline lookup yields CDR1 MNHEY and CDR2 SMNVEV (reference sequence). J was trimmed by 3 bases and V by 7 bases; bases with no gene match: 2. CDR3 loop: CASIGQGYEQYF. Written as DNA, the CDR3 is TGTGCCAGCATCGGACAGGGCTACGAGCAGTACTTC.

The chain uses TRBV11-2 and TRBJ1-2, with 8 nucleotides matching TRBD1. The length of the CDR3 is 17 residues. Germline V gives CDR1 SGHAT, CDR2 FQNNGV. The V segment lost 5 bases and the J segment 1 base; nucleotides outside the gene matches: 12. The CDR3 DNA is TGTGCCAGCAGCCCCAATCGACAGGGGCCCGATAACTATGGCTACACCTTC. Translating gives CASSPNRQGPDNYGYTF.

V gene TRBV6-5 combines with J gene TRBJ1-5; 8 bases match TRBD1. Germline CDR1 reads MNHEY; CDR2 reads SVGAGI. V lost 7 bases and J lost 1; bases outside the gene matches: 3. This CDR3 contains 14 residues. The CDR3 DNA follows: TGTGCCAGCACGTGGACAGGGAGCAATCAGCCCCAGCATTTT. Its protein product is CASTWTGSNQPQHF.

The CDR3 coding sequence is TGCGCCAGCAGCTTGGGACTAGTAATCGACTACTCCTACGAGCAGTACTTC. Protein: CASSLGLVIDYSYEQYF. The chain recombines TRBV5-1 with TRBJ2-7, with D perhaps matching TRBD2 (6 bases). V gave up 0 bases and J gave up 0 bases, with 16 bases separating them. The CDR3 length is 17 residues. Germline CDR1 SGHRS, CDR2 YFSETQ.

The DNA of the CDR3 is TGTGCCAGCAGCTTAACCGGGAGCGGCTACGAGCAGTACTTC. Amino acids: CASSLTGSGYEQYF. The chain has TRBV7-9 and TRBJ2-7, with a weak D call TRBD2 (6 bases). Trimming removed 2 bases at V and 3 bases at J, with 11 bases between. The CDR3 covers 14 residues. Per the germline V gene, CDR1 is SEHNR and CDR2 is FQNEAQ (reference sequence).

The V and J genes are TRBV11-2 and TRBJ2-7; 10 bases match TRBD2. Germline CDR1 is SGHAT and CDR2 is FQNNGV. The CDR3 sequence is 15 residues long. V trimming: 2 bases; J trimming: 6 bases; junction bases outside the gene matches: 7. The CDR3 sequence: CASSLRTSGVGEQYF. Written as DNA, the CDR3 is TGTGCCAGCAGCTTAAGGACTAGCGGAGTGGGCGAGCAGTACTTC. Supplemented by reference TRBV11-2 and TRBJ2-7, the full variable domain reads EAGVAQSPRYKIIEKRQSVAFWCNPISGHATLYWYQQILGQGPKLLIQFQNNGVVDDSQLPKDRFSAERLKGVDSTLKIQPAKLEDSAVYLCASSLRTSGVGEQYFGPGTRLTVT.

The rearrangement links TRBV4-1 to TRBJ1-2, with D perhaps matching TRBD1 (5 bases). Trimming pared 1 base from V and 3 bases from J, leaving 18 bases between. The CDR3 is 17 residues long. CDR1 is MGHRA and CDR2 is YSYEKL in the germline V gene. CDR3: CASSQVYRDREHYGYTF. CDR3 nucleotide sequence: TGCGCCAGCAGCCAAGTGTATCGAGACAGAGAACACTATGGCTACACCTTC.

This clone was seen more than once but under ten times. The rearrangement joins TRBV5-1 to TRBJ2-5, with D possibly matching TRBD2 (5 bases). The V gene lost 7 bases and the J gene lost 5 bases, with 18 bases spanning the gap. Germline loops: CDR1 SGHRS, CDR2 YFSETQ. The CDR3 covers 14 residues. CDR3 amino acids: CASGGGLGWETQYF. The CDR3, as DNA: TGCGCCAGCGGAGGTGGCCTCGGGTGGGAGACCCAGTACTTC.

The CDR3 spells CASSWQFQETQYF. CDR3 nucleotide sequence: TGCGCCAGCAGCTGGCAGTTCCAAGAGACCCAGTACTTC. This rearrangement joins TRBV5-1 to TRBJ2-5; unclear D gene. The CDR3 runs to 13 residues. The germline V gene encodes CDR1 SGHRS and CDR2 YFSETQ. V shed 3 bases and J shed 1 base, with 7 bases lying between them.

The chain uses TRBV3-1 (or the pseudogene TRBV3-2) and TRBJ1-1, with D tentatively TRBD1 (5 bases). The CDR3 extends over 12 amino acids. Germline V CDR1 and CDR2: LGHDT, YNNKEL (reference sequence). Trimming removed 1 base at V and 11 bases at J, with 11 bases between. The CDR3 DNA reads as TGTGCCAGCAGCCAAGTCGACAGTTTGGCTTTCTTT. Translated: CASSQVDSLAFF.

The CDR3 is CASSFGRTHGNTIYF. In DNA, the CDR3 is TGTGCCAGCAGCTTCGGCAGGACACACGGAAACACCATATATTTT. This chain links TRBV5-6 with TRBJ1-3; the D gene is possibly TRBD1 (5 bases). The length of the CDR3 is 15 residues. V was pared by 2 bases and J by 4 bases, with 13 bases between. Germline V CDR1 and CDR2: SGHDT, YYEEEE.

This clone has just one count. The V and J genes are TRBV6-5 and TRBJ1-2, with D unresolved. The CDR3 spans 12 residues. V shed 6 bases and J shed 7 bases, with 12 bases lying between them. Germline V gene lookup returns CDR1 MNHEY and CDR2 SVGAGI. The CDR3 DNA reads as TGTGCCAGCAGCCACCTCAACGGTGGCTACACCTTC. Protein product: CASSHLNGGYTF.

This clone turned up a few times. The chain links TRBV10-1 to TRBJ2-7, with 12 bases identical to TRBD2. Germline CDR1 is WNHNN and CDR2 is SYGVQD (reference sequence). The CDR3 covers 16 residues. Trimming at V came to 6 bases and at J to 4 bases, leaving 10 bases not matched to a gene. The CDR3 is CASSPLGTSGLYEQYF. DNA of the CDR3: TGCGCCAGCAGCCCGCTGGGGACTAGCGGGTTATACGAGCAGTACTTC.

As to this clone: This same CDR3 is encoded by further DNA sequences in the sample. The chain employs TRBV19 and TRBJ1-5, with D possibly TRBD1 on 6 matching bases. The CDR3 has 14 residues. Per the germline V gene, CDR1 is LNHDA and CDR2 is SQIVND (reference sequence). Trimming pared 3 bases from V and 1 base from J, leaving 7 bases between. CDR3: CASSIRGSNQPQHF. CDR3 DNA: TGTGCCAGTAGTATTAGGGGGAGCAATCAGCCCCAGCATTTT.

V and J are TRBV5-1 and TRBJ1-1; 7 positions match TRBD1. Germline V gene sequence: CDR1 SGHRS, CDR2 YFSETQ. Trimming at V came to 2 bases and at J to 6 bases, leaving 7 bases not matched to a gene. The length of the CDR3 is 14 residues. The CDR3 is CASSFGGRGPEAFF. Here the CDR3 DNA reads TGCGCCAGCAGCTTCGGAGGTAGGGGGCCTGAAGCTTTCTTT.

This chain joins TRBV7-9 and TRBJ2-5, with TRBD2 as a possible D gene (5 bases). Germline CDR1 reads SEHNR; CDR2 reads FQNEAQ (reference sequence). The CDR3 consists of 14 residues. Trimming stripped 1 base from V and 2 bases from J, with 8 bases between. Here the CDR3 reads CASSLGSGQETQYF. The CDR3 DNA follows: TGTGCCAGCAGCTTAGGGTCGGGACAAGAGACCCAGTACTTC.

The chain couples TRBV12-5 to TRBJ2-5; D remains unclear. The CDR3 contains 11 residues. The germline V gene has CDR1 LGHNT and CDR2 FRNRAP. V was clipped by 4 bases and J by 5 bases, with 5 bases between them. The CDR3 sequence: CASGSLETQYF. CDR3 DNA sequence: TGTGCTAGTGGTTCCCTCGAGACCCAGTACTTC.

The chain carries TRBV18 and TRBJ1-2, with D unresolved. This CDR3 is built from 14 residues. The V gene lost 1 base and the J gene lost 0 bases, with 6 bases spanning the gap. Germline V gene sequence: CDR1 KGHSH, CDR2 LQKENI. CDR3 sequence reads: CASSPRESNYGYTF. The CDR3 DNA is TGTGCCAGCTCACCACGAGAGTCTAACTATGGCTACACCTTC.

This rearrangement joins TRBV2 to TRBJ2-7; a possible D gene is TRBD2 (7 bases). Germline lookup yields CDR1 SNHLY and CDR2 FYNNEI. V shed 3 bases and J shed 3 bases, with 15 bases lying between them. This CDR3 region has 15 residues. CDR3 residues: CASSDARGGVYEQYF. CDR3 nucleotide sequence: TGTGCCAGCAGTGACGCCAGGGGAGGGGTCTACGAGCAGTACTTC.